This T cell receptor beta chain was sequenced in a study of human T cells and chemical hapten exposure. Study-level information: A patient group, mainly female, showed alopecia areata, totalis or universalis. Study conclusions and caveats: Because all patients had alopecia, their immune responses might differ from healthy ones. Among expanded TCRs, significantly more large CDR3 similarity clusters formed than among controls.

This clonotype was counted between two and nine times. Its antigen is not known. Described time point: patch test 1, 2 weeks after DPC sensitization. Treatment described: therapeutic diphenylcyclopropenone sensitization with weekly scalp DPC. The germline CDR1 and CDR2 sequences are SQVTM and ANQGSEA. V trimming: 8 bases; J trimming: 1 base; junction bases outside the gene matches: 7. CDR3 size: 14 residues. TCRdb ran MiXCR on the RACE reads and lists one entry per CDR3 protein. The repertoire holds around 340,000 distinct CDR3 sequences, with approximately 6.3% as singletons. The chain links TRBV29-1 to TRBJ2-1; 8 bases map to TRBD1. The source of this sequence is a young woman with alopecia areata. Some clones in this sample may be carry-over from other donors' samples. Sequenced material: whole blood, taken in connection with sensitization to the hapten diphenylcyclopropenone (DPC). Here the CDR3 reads CSMYRGTSYNEQFF. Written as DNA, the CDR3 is TGCAGCATGTACAGGGGGACATCCTACAATGAGCAGTTCTTC.